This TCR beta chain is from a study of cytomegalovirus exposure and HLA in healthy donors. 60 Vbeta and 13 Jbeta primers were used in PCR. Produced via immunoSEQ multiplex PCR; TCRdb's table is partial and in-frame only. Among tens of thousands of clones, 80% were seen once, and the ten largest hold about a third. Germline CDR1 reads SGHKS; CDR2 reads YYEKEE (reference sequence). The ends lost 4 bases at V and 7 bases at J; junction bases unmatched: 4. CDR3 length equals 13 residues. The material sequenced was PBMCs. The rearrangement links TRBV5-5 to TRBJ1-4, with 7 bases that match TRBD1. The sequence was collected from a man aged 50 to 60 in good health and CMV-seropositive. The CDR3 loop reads CASSERTGEKLFF. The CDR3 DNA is TGTGCCAGCAGCGAGAGGACAGGTGAAAAACTGTTTTTT.